One sample yielded the 32 T cell receptor beta chains listed below, sequenced in a study of T cells in Graves' hyperthyroidism and ophthalmopathy. Amplification yielded TCR beta CDR3 regions, with RNA transcripts as the source. First-round RT-PCR with HTBI primers amplified the TCR CDR3 region. Via MiXCR, TCRdb re-called the multiplex PCR reads, giving one row per CDR3 protein. The profile covers around 420,000 distinct CDR3 sequences, with more than 15% appearing a single time and roughly 15% taken by the ten largest. Source material: blood. Receptor source: a young woman with Graves' hyperthyroidism.

The V call is TRBV11-2, the J call TRBJ2-7; no clear D. Trimming pared 3 bases from V and 6 bases from J, leaving 12 bases between. The germline V gene encodes CDR1 SGHAT and CDR2 FQNNGV. The CDR3 is 13 residues long. The CDR3 is CASSFTDSGEQYF. The CDR3 region has the DNA TGTGCCAGCAGCTTCACCGACTCCGGCGAGCAGTACTTC.

This clonotype was counted between two and nine times. The V call is TRBV27, the J call TRBJ1-3; D is undetermined. The V end was cut by 4 bases, the J end by 10 bases, with 17 bases between. CDR3 length: 14 amino acids. From germline, CDR1 is MNHEY and CDR2 SMNVEV (reference sequence). CDR3 region: CASSSHGKGRTIYF. The CDR3, as DNA: TGTGCCAGCAGTTCCCACGGGAAGGGAAGGACCATATATTTT.

This chain joins TRBV20-1 and TRBJ2-5; D might be TRBD1 (5 bases). Germline lookup yields CDR1 DFQATT and CDR2 SNEGSKA (reference sequence). V was cut by 4 bases and J by 5 bases, with 11 bases left in between. The CDR3 covers 12 residues. The CDR3 is CSATPPGETQYF. The CDR3 DNA follows: TGCAGTGCTACTCCCCCAGGGGAGACCCAGTACTTC.

This chain joins TRBV28 and TRBJ1-2; no definite D call. Germline CDR1 and CDR2: MDHEN and SYDVKM. Between the trimmed V and J ends, which lost 2 bases and 4 bases, there was a span of 5 bases. The CDR3 has 12 residues. The chain's CDR3 is CASSLVSYGYTF. CDR3 bases: TGTGCCAGCAGTTTAGTCAGCTATGGCTACACCTTC.

V and J are TRBV9 and TRBJ1-3, with D unresolved. The CDR3 has 13 amino acids. CDR1 is SGDLS and CDR2 is YYNGEE in the germline V gene. Trimming took 3 bases from V and 2 from J, leaving 6 bases between them. The CDR3 protein is CASSAGPGNTIYF. CDR3 nucleotide sequence: TGTGCCAGCAGCGCGGGCCCTGGAAACACCATATATTTT.

This clonotype appeared many times. The chain recombines TRBV20-1 with TRBJ2-7; the D gene is possibly TRBD2 (5 bases). The CDR3 totals 14 residues. V gave up 5 bases and J gave up 0 bases, with 14 bases separating them. Germline V CDR1 and CDR2: DFQATT, SNEGSKA (reference sequence). The CDR3 DNA reads as TGCAGTGCTTACAAGCGGAGTATCTCCTACGAGCAGTACTTC. Encoded protein: CSAYKRSISYEQYF.

This clonotype appeared a few times. The CDR3 DNA follows: TGTGCCAGCAGCCAACTTGGGCCTGGGGGGCTTAATTCACCCCTCCACTTT. Translated, it gives CASSQLGPGGLNSPLHF. The V call is TRBV3-1, the J call TRBJ1-6; a possible D gene is TRBD1 (6 bases). The ends were cut back, 2 bases at V and 6 bases at J, with 17 bases in the middle. Germline V gene data show CDR1 as LGHDT and CDR2 as YNNKEL (reference sequence). The CDR3 is made up of 17 amino acids.

The rearrangement links TRBV20-1 to TRBJ2-1; D is ambiguous. Germline V gene lookup returns CDR1 DFQATT and CDR2 SNEGSKA (reference sequence). The CDR3 spans 12 residues. The V end lost 6 bases, the J end lost 8 bases, and 14 bases lay between the germline ends. The CDR3 protein is CSAIDGRDEQFF. As DNA, the CDR3 is TGCAGTGCCATAGACGGGCGCGATGAGCAGTTCTTC.

In this sample, this clonotype turned up many times. This sequence joins TRBV5-1 and TRBJ1-2; 8 bases are a match to TRBD1. This CDR3 has 14 residues. V shed 7 bases and J 0 bases; nucleotides not matched to a gene: 5. CDR1 is SGHRS and CDR2 is YFSETQ in the germline V gene. In nucleotides, the CDR3 is TGCGCCAGCGGTCGACAGGGGACTAACTATGGCTACACCTTC. Protein sequence: CASGRQGTNYGYTF. The full variable domain, its missing parts supplied by reference TRBV5-1 and TRBJ1-2, is KAGVTQTPRYLIKTRGQQVTLSCSPISGHRSVSWYQQTPGQGLQFLFEYFSETQRNKGNFPGRFSGRQFSNSRSEMNVSTLELGDSALYLCASGRQGTNYGYTFGSGTRLTVV.

This clonotype was observed many times. The V and J genes are TRBV6-1 and TRBJ1-1, with unresolved D. CDR1 and CDR2 from the germline V gene are MNHNS and SASEGT. This CDR3 is built from 15 residues. V gave up 2 bases and J gave up 1 base, with 11 bases separating them. The CDR3 reads CASSEIREKNTEAFF. The CDR3 bases are TGTGCCAGCAGTGAAATAAGGGAGAAGAACACTGAAGCTTTCTTT.

The table lists this clonotype with many counts. The chain carries TRBV11-2 and TRBJ2-2, with no clear D. Trimming shortened V by 0 bases and J by 5 bases, and 4 bases separated the two germline ends. Germline V gene data show CDR1 as SGHAT and CDR2 as FQNNGV. The CDR3 has 13 residues. In DNA, the CDR3 is TGTGCCAGCAGCTTAGATCGGACCGGGGAGCTGTTTTTT. This codes for CASSLDRTGELFF. Full variable domain (rest looked up from reference TRBV11-2 and TRBJ2-2): EAGVAQSPRYKIIEKRQSVAFWCNPISGHATLYWYQQILGQGPKLLIQFQNNGVVDDSQLPKDRFSAERLKGVDSTLKIQPAKLEDSAVYLCASSLDRTGELFFGEGSRLTVL.

This clonotype came up many times. The chain couples TRBV6-1 to TRBJ1-2; the D is unclear. The CDR3 spans 10 residues. V was cut by 5 bases and J by 9 bases, with 7 bases left in between. In germline, CDR1 is MNHNS, CDR2 SASEGT. CDR3 DNA sequence: TGTGCCAGCAGTTCCGGGAGCTACACCTTC. Its protein is CASSSGSYTF.

In its sample, this clonotype was seen a few times. The chain employs TRBV6-5 and TRBJ2-2, with D uncertain. The CDR3 loop spans 17 amino acids. The V gene lost 2 bases and the J gene lost 4 bases, with 17 bases spanning the gap. Germline CDR1 reads MNHEY; CDR2 reads SVGAGI. The CDR3 nucleotides read TGTGCCAGCAGTTACCCCCCGGCACCAGCTGCCACCGGGGAGCTGTTTTTT. It specifies CASSYPPAPAATGELFF.

The rearrangement joins TRBV20-1 to TRBJ1-1; 8 bases map to TRBD1. The CDR3 has 15 residues. V shed 0 bases and J 3 bases; nucleotides not matched to a gene: 6. Germline V CDR1 and CDR2: DFQATT, SNEGSKA (reference sequence). CDR3 residues: CSARDPDRGYTEAFF. Written as DNA, the CDR3 is TGCAGTGCTAGAGACCCCGACAGGGGTTACACTGAAGCTTTCTTT.

This clonotype was detected many times. The chain couples TRBV3-1 to TRBJ2-3, with TRBD2 identical over 8 bases. This CDR3 contains 14 residues. V shed 3 bases and J 5 bases; nucleotides not matched to a gene: 4. Germline assignment: CDR1 LGHDT and CDR2 YNNKEL (reference sequence). The CDR3 sequence: CASSHGLAKDTQYF. In DNA form, the CDR3 reads TGTGCCAGCAGCCACGGACTAGCCAAAGATACGCAGTATTTT.

This clonotype occurred many times. This chain connects TRBV12-3 or TRBV12-4 to TRBJ2-1; weak D call: TRBD2 (6 bases). Trimming removed 5 bases at V and 6 bases at J, with 20 bases between. CDR3 size: 16 residues. The CDR3 region is CASSPGPGLLGNEQFF. In DNA form, the CDR3 reads TGTGCCAGCAGTCCCGGGCCAGGACTACTGGGCAATGAGCAGTTCTTC.

The gene calls are TRBV3-1 and TRBJ2-2; TRBD2 agrees at 10 bases. The CDR3 sequence is 16 residues long. Germline V CDR1 and CDR2: LGHDT, YNNKEL (reference sequence). Unmatched junction bases numbered 3, after V lost 1 base and J lost 4 bases. This CDR3 is CASSQGLAGPTGELFF. The CDR3 region has the DNA TGTGCCAGCAGCCAAGGACTAGCGGGCCCCACCGGGGAGCTGTTTTTT.

Remarks on this clonotype: Given a much more abundant clone one base away, this may be a read error. The V and J genes are TRBV27 and TRBJ2-3; no firm D call. The CDR3 is 13 amino acids. V lost 3 bases to trimming and J lost 8 bases, with 12 bases between them. Looked up from germline, CDR1 is MNHEY and CDR2 is SMNVEV (reference sequence). CDR3 nucleotide sequence: TGTGCCAGCAGTTTGGGTGTCCCGTCTACGCAGTATTTT. This gives the protein CASSLGVPSTQYF.

This clonotype appeared many times. The rearrangement joins TRBV6-1 to TRBJ1-5; maybe TRBD1 (6 bases). CDR1 MNHNS and CDR2 SASEGT come from the germline V gene. Trimming shortened V by 6 bases and J by 6 bases, and 18 bases separated the two germline ends. This CDR3 has 15 residues. The CDR3 DNA reads as TGTGCCAGCAGACAAACCCAGGGGTCAGTTCAGCCCCAGCATTTT. Residues: CASRQTQGSVQPQHF.

This clonotype was recorded at least ten times. V usage is TRBV24-1 and J usage is TRBJ2-7, with 10 nucleotides matching TRBD2. The germline gives CDR1 KGHDR, CDR2 SFDVKD. The CDR3 sequence is 14 residues long. J was trimmed by 5 bases and V by 3 bases; bases with no gene match: 3. The DNA for the CDR3 is TGTGCCACCAGTGATCCTAGCGGGAGTAACGAGCAGTACTTC. Translation: CATSDPSGSNEQYF.

This clonotype was detected ten times or more. The chain employs TRBV2 and TRBJ1-1; D is perhaps TRBD1 (6 bases). The CDR3 contains 13 residues. CDR1 is SNHLY and CDR2 is FYNNEI in the germline V gene. V gave up 8 bases and J gave up 1 base, with 11 bases separating them. CDR3 nucleotide sequence: TGTGCCAGCGGACAGATAGCGAACACTGAAGCTTTCTTT. Its translation: CASGQIANTEAFF.

This clonotype was seen ten or more times. This chain joins TRBV7-2 and TRBJ2-7, with D perhaps matching TRBD1 (5 bases). V was clipped by 5 bases and J by 0 bases, with 11 bases between them. Germline V lookup: CDR1 SGHTA, CDR2 FQGNSA. The CDR3 runs to 14 residues. The CDR3 reads CASSPRQSSYEQYF. CDR3 in DNA: TGTGCCAGCAGCCCCCGACAGAGCTCCTACGAGCAGTACTTC.

V gene TRBV20-1 combines with J gene TRBJ1-5; unclear D gene. CDR1 is DFQATT and CDR2 is SNEGSKA in the germline V gene (reference sequence). Trimming stripped 0 bases from V and 4 bases from J, with 10 bases between. The CDR3 has 14 residues. The DNA for the CDR3 is TGCAGTGCTAGAGATCGACGGACGAATCAGCCCCAGCATTTT. Protein: CSARDRRTNQPQHF.

This clonotype was picked up many times. This sequence joins TRBV7-3 and TRBJ2-1; no firm D call. Trimming took off 0 bases at V and 4 bases at J, with 13 bases between the two ends. Germline assignment: CDR1 SGHTA and CDR2 FQGTGA. The length of the CDR3 is 16 residues. CDR3 nucleotide sequence: TGTGCCAGCAGCTTAACGTCCAACACGGTATACAATGAGCAGTTCTTC. This encodes CASSLTSNTVYNEQFF.

This clonotype has only a few counts. The chain links TRBV20-1 to TRBJ1-2; 7 bases align to TRBD1. V was clipped by 4 bases and J by 5 bases; unmatched bases: 13. This CDR3 region has 15 residues. Germline loops: CDR1 DFQATT, CDR2 SNEGSKA (reference sequence). CDR3 protein: CSAKYDRENRYGYTF. The DNA for the CDR3 is TGCAGTGCTAAATATGACAGGGAGAATCGGTATGGCTACACCTTC.

This chain uses TRBV15 with TRBJ1-6; no definite D call. There are 15 residues in the CDR3. CDR1 is LNHNV, CDR2 YYDKDF, per germline (reference sequence). Trimming removed 0 bases from V and 10 bases from J, with 13 bases in between. The CDR3 loop is CATSRDRRSESPLHF. CDR3 nucleotides: TGTGCCACCAGCAGAGATCGGCGGTCCGAATCACCCCTCCACTTT.

The V call is TRBV7-2, the J call TRBJ1-2, with D possibly matching TRBD1 (6 bases). CDR1 and CDR2 (germline): SGHTA, FQGNSA. The ends were cut back, 4 bases at V and 6 bases at J, with 24 bases in the middle. CDR3 size: 17 residues. CDR3 protein: CASSSVGGLGITDGYTF. CDR3 coding DNA: TGTGCCAGCAGCTCTGTGGGGGGGCTGGGTATTACGGATGGCTACACCTTC.

As regards this clonotype: A much larger clone lies a single base off, so this may be a read error. The rearrangement joins TRBV6-1 to TRBJ1-5; D not certain. CDR3 length equals 15 residues. CDR1 is MNHNS, CDR2 SASEGT, per germline. The CDR3 nucleotides are TGTGCCGGCAGTGAAGCGCCGGATTTGCGGAGACCCCAGCATTTT. Translating gives CAGSEAPDLRRPQHF.

This clonotype occurred a few times. This chain uses TRBV20-1 with TRBJ1-3; D might be TRBD1 (6 bases). The CDR3 extends over 13 amino acids. Trimming left V 6 bases short and J 8 bases short, with 17 bases between. From germline, CDR1 is DFQATT and CDR2 SNEGSKA (reference sequence). DNA for the CDR3: TGCAGTGCAGGGGGATTTAGTGAGGACACCATATATTTT. This translates into CSAGGFSEDTIYF.

This clonotype came up many times. The chain recombines TRBV20-1 with TRBJ1-1, with TRBD1 matching 7 bases. Germline CDR1 DFQATT, CDR2 SNEGSKA (reference sequence). The CDR3 spans 14 residues. The J segment lost 1 base and the V segment lost 4 bases, leaving 6 bases of the junction unmatched. CDR3 in amino acids: CSATDRASNTEAFF. The CDR3, as DNA: TGCAGTGCTACCGACAGGGCCTCGAACACTGAAGCTTTCTTT.

Of note for this clonotype: A much larger clone is a single base away; this may be a read error. This likely comes from a read error, as the CDR3 has no conserved phenylalanine or tryptophan at its end. V and J are TRBV20-1 and TRBJ2-1; 9 bases are shared with TRBD2. Losses at the gene ends were 5 bases for V and 6 bases for J; bases not matched to a gene: 5. The CDR3 spans 13 residues. CDR1 and CDR2 from the germline V gene are DFQATT and SNEGSKA (reference sequence). DNA of the CDR3: TGCAGTGCTCAAGCGGGAGGTGGCAATGAGCAGTTCTGC. Translated, it gives CSAQAGGGNEQFC.

The rearrangement links TRBV24-1 to TRBJ2-7; D gene ambiguous. The CDR3 consists of 14 residues. Between the trimmed V and J ends, which lost 0 bases and 2 bases, there was a span of 7 bases. Germline V lookup: CDR1 KGHDR, CDR2 SFDVKD. Written as DNA, the CDR3 is TGTGCCACCAGTGATTTGTTGGGTCCCTACGAGCAGTACTTC. Its translation is CATSDLLGPYEQYF.